This T cell receptor (beta chain) was profiled in a study of CD8+CD57+ T cells in acquired aplastic anemia. Study-wide background: Sorted CD4+ and CD8+ cell DNA averaged roughly 3.2 ug. The average read count for CD4+ cells in healthy donors was about 10 million. Study results and caveats: Patients and controls had in common 25 to 30 CD8+ CDR3 sequences. With respect to CD8+ Simpson's diversity, patients and controls did not differ significantly.

This clonotype was recorded at least ten times. The antigen is undetermined. TCR beta VDJ and CDR3 profiling used genomic DNA as template. In TCRdb, the reads were re-called with MiXCR into one record per CDR3 protein. The sample yields around 190,000 distinct CDR3 sequences, over 60% seen once. Sequenced input: sorted CD4+, CD8+, or CD8+CD57+ T cells (not recorded which) from PBMCs. The source is a human donor in good health.

The CDR3 region is CATSDYPRGRESTDTQYF. The CDR3 DNA reads TGTGCCACCAGTGATTACCCCCGGGGGCGGGAGAGCACAGATACGCAGTATTTT. The chain couples TRBV24-1 to TRBJ2-3; tentatively, D is TRBD2 (7 bases). Germline CDR1 and CDR2: KGHDR and SFDVKD. This CDR3 has 18 residues. Trimming removed 2 bases at V and 0 bases at J, with 17 bases between.